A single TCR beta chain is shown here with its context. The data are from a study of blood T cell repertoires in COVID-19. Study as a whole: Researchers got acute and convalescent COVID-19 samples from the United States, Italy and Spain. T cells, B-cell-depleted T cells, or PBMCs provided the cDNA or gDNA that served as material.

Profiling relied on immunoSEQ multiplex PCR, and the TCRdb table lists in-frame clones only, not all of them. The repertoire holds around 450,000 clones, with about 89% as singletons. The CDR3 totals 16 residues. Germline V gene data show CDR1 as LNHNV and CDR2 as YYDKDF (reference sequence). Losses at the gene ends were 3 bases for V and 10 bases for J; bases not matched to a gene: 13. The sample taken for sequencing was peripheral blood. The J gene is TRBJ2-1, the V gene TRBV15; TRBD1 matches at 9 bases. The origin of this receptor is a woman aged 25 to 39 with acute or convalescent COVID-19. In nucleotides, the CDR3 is TGTGCCACCAGCAGCAGGACAGGGGTTTTGAGGGACGAGCAGTTCTTC. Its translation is CATSSRTGVLRDEQFF.